Given below is one T cell receptor beta chain in context. Its antigen is unknown. This record comes from a study of beta chain features in type 1 diabetes. The study, taken as a whole, reports: Sampled from patients, naive, central memory and Treg TCRB repertoires appeared more similar than those sampled from healthy donors. Researchers report that Type 1 diabetes patients had moderately but significantly shorter TCRB CDR3s across all four CD4+ subsets.

All of the isolated RNA was reverse transcribed, so expressed TCRB transcripts were sequenced. Clones were sequenced by immunoSEQ multiplex PCR, and TCRdb holds only the in-frame ones, with some missing. The sample lists 200,000 to 300,000 clones; just over 20% were seen once. The V end lost 6 bases, the J end lost 0 bases, and 14 bases lay between the germline ends. Germline V gene sequence: CDR1 MDHEN, CDR2 SYDVKM. The CDR3 totals 16 residues. The receptor comes from a middle-aged woman with type 1 diabetes. The specimen sequenced was naive CD4+ T cells from blood. The J gene is TRBJ1-4, the V gene TRBV28; D perhaps matches TRBD1 (5 bases). Here the CDR3 DNA reads TGTGCCAGCAGCCGCGGAGGGGTCCCAACTAATGAAAAACTGTTTTTT. It translates to CASSRGGVPTNEKLFF.